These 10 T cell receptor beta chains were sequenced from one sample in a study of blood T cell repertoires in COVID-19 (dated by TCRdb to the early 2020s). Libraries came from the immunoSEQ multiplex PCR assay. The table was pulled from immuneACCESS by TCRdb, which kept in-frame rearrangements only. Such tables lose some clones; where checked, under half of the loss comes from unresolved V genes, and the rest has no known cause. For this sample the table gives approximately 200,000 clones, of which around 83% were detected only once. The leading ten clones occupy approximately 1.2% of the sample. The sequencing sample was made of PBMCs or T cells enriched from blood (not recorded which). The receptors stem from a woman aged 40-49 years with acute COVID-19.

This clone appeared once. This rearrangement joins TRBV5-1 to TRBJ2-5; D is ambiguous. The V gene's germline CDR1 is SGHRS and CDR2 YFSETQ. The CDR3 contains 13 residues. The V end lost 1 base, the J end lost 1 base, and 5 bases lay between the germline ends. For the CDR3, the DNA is TGCGCCAGCAGCTTGCAACTCCAAGAGACCCAGTACTTC. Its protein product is CASSLQLQETQYF.

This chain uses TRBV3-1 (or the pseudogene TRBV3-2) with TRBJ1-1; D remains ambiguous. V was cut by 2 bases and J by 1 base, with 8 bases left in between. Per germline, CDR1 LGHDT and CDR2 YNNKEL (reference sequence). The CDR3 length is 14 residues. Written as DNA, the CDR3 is TGTGCCAGCAGCCAACGGGGATCGAACACTGAAGCTTTCTTT. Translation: CASSQRGSNTEAFF.

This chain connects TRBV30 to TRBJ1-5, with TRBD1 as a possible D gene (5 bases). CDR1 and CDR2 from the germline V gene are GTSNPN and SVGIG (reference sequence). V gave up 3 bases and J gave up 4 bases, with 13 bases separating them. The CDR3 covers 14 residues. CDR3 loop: CAWSREVRNQPQHF. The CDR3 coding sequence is TGTGCCTGGAGCAGGGAGGTTAGGAATCAGCCCCAGCATTTT.

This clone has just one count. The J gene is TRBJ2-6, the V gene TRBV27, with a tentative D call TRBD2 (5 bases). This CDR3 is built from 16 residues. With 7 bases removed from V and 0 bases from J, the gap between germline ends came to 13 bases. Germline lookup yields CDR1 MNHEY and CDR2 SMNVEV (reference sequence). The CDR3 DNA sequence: TGTGCCAGCAAGCGAGACTACACCTCTGGGGCCAACGTCCTGACTTTC. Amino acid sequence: CASKRDYTSGANVLTF.

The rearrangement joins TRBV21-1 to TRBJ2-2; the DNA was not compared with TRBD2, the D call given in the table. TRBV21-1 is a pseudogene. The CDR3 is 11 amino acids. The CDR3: CASPTGGELFF. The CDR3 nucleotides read TGTGCCAGCCCCACGGGCGGGGAGCTGTTTTTT.

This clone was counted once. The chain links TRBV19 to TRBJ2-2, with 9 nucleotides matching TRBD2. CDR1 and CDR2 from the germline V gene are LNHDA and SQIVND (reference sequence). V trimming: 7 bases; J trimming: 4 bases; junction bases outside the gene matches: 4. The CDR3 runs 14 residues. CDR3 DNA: TGTGCCAGTACACCTAGCGGGGTCACCGGGGAGCTGTTTTTT. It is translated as CASTPSGVTGELFF.

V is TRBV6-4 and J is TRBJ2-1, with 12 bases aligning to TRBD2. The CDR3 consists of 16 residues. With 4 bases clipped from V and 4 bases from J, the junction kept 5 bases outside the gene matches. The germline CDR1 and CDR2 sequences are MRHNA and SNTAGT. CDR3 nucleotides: TGTGCCAGCAGTGTTCAGGGACTAGCGGGTTACAATGAGCAGTTCTTC. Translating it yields CASSVQGLAGYNEQFF.

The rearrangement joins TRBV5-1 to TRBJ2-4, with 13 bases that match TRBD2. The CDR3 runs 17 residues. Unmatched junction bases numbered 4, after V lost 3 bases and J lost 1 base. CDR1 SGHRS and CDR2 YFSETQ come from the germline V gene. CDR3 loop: CASSWTSGSPAKNIQYF. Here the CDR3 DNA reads TGCGCCAGCAGCTGGACTAGCGGGAGTCCGGCCAAAAACATTCAGTACTTC.

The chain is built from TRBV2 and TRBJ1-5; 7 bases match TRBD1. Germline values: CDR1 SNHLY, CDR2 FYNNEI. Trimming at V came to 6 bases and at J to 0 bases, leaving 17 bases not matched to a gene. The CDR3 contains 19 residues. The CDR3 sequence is CASSVPTGLGLHSNQPQHF. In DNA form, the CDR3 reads TGTGCCAGCAGCGTACCGACAGGGTTAGGCTTACATAGCAATCAGCCCCAGCATTTT.

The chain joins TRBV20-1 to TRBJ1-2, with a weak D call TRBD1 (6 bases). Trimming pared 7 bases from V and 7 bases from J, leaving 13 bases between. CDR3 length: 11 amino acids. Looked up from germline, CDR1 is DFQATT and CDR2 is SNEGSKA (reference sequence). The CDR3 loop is CSVLQGSGYTF. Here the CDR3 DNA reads TGCAGTGTATTACAGGGTAGTGGCTACACCTTC.